This T cell receptor (beta chain) was captured by sequencing in a study of T cells after yellow fever vaccination. Overall study context: Preparation of fractions with low cell numbers was performed using SMART-Seq v4 Ultra Low Input. The study's findings and limits: A weaker but faster secondary response was observed, peaking on day 5 versus 15. Among primary-vaccination clones, most reappeared after the booster, at around 97% for CD4 and about 90% for CD8.

This clonotype was detected a few times. Its target is not known. Germline lookup yields CDR1 MDHEN and CDR2 SYDVKM. The CDR3 extends over 15 amino acids. Trimming removed 6 bases from V and 5 bases from J, with 19 bases in between. Production of TCR cDNA was by 5'RACE template switching, which also added a universal primer site and UMIs. MiXCR, run by TCRdb on the 5' RACE reads, gives a single entry per CDR3 protein. The sample lists 350,000 to 450,000 distinct CDR3 sequences; over 5% were seen once. The sequences come from PBMCs, collected 5 days after the yellow fever booster vaccination. The V call is TRBV28, the J call TRBJ1-2; D not certain. This TCR was recovered from a man aged 25 to 45 who received the YFV17D yellow fever vaccine. The CDR3 nucleotides are TGTGCCAGCAGCCAGTCGGGTGGACGGACTTATGGCTACACCTTC. Its translation: CASSQSGGRTYGYTF.